This record looks at one TCR beta chain sequence and its context. Its matching antigen is unknown. TCR beta CDR3 regions were amplified from RNA. Using the HTBI primer set, a first-round RT-PCR was run on the TCR CDR3. TCRdb re-analysed the multiplex PCR reads in MiXCR, keeping a single row per CDR3 protein. The table records over 700,000 distinct CDR3 sequences, about 38% of them present only once. The V gene lost 5 bases and the J gene lost 1 base, with 14 bases spanning the gap. Germline CDR1 is SEHNR and CDR2 is FQNEAQ (reference sequence). The CDR3 has 15 amino acids. The data derive from a study of T cells in Graves' hyperthyroidism and ophthalmopathy. Hyperthyroidism patients were newly diagnosed, had disease duration under 2 months, and were aged 18 to 65 years. The study based diagnoses on clinical symptoms, serum thyroxine and TRAb, thyroid ultrasound and orbital computed tomography. Study observations and caveats: In the analysis, a 13 V-J model separated ophthalmopathy from stable hyperthyroidism. Blood shared most expanded thyroid clonotypes above 0.001.

The receptor comes from a man between 18 and 29 years old with Graves' hyperthyroidism. Material: blood. The chain uses TRBV7-9 and TRBJ2-5, with a tentative D call TRBD2 (6 bases). The CDR3 loop reads CASSQTGLLQETQYF. As DNA, the CDR3 is TGTGCCAGCAGCCAGACCGGACTACTCCAAGAGACCCAGTACTTC.